A single sample gave rise to the 14 T cell receptor beta chains below, sequenced in a study of CXCR3-negative and CXCR3-positive naive CD8 T cells. Notes on the study in general: CXCR3-positive naive cells carried more hydrophobic TRB CDR3s than CXCR3-negative ones.

The TRB cDNA libraries were prepared by 5' RACE with UMI labels. TCRdb processed the 5' RACE reads again and assigns one entry to each CDR3 protein, with no DNA. This table lists tens of thousands of distinct CDR3 sequences. What these receptors recognize is not known. Material: naive CXCR3+ CD8+ T cells from blood. As for subset: CD45RO-CCR7+CD27+CD95- naive CD8+ T cells expressing CXCR3 (TNR3+). The receptors originated from a human donor in good health. Some clones in this sample may be carry-over from other donors' samples.

The chain links TRBV7-9 to TRBJ1-1; TCRdb lists TRBD1, though no DNA is available to test this call. The CDR3 runs 15 residues. Germline assignment: CDR1 SEHNR and CDR2 FQNEAQ (reference sequence). The CDR3: CASSSSGLRGTEAFF.

The rearrangement uses TRBV12-3 or TRBV12-4 and TRBJ1-6; TCRdb gives TRBD1 as the D gene, but with no DNA this cannot be confirmed. The CDR3 is 14 residues long. The CDR3 sequence is CASSRPGTGSPLHF.

CDR3 amino acids: CASSYTGAATGELFF. The chain employs TRBV6-2 or TRBV6-3 and TRBJ2-2; with no DNA, the TCRdb D assignment of TRBD1 cannot be verified. Germline values: CDR1 MNHEY, CDR2 SVGEGT. The CDR3 covers 15 residues.

The rearrangement uses TRBV5-1 and TRBJ2-7; with no DNA, the TCRdb D assignment of TRBD2 cannot be verified. Germline V gene sequence: CDR1 SGHRS, CDR2 YFSETQ. This CDR3 comprises 17 residues. CDR3 sequence: CASSHGLAGTSSYEQYF.

The chain employs TRBV28 and TRBJ2-7; TCRdb selects TRBD2, and the lack of DNA leaves this call unchecked. The CDR3 extends over 16 amino acids. CDR1 is MDHEN and CDR2 is SYDVKM in the germline V gene. CDR3 loop: CASSLTSGSYSYEQYF.

The chain combines TRBV4-1 with TRBJ1-5. CDR3 length equals 17 residues. Germline assignment: CDR1 MGHRA and CDR2 YSYEKL. The CDR3 reads CASSQEGSAVSNQPQHF.

The V and J genes are TRBV4-3 and TRBJ2-7. The CDR3 length is 14 residues. CDR1 is LGHNA and CDR2 is YSLEER in the germline V gene. CDR3 sequence reads: CASSQQRIGYEQYF.

The J gene is TRBJ1-5, the V gene TRBV5-1; the D call from TCRdb, TRBD1, cannot be confirmed without DNA. CDR1 and CDR2 from the germline V gene are SGHRS and YFSETQ. This CDR3 has 14 amino acids. CDR3 sequence reads: CASSVGTDNQPQHF.

The gene calls are TRBV20-1 and TRBJ2-7; absent DNA, TCRdb's TRBD1 call cannot be checked. Germline V gene lookup returns CDR1 DFQATT and CDR2 SNEGSKA (reference sequence). This CDR3 has 12 residues. The CDR3 here is CSAVGGRGEQYF.

V usage is TRBV5-1 and J usage is TRBJ1-1. Germline loops: CDR1 SGHRS, CDR2 YFSETQ. The CDR3 spans 13 residues. The CDR3 is CASSLPMNTEAFF.

The V call is TRBV20-1, the J call TRBJ1-5; TCRdb's assignment of TRBD1 cannot be checked, as there is no DNA. CDR1 and CDR2 from the germline V gene are DFQATT and SNEGSKA (reference sequence). The CDR3 is made up of 15 amino acids. The CDR3 region is CSASDSRGLSQPQHF.

The chain links TRBV5-1 to TRBJ2-7; TCRdb returns TRBD1, unconfirmable since there is no DNA. Germline values: CDR1 SGHRS, CDR2 YFSETQ. The CDR3 spans 14 residues. The CDR3 region is CASSDIGGDYEQYF.

The chain combines TRBV12-3 or TRBV12-4 with TRBJ1-1; with no DNA, the TCRdb D assignment of TRBD1 cannot be verified. This CDR3 has 13 amino acids. The CDR3: CASRDRGSTEAFF.

The V gene is TRBV29-1, the J gene TRBJ2-1; TCRdb selects TRBD1, and the lack of DNA leaves this call unchecked. The CDR3 is 17 residues long. CDR1 is SQVTM and CDR2 is ANQGSEA in the germline V gene. Here the CDR3 reads CSVEGHAGTGDNNEQFF.